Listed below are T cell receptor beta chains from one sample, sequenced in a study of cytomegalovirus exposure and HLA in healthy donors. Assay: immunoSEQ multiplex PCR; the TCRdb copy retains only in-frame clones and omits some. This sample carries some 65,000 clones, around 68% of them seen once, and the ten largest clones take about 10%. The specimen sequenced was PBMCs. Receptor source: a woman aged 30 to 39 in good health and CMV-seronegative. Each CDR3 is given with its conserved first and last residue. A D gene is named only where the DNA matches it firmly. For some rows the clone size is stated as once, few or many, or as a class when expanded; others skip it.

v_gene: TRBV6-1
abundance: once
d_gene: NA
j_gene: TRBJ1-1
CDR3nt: TGTGCCAGCAGTGACCGGTTGCGAGCTTTCTTT
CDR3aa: CASSDRLRAFF

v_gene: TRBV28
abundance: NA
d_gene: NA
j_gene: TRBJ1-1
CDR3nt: TGTGCCAGCAGATACGATGGGAGGGCAAACACTGAAGCTTTCTTT
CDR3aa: CASRYDGRANTEAFF

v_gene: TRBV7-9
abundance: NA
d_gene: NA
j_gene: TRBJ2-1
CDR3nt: TGTGCCAGCACCCCTTCGGGTGGTGAGCAGTTCTTC
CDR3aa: CASTPSGGEQFF

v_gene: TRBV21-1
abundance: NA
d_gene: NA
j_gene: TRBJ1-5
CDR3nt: TGTGCCAGCAGCAAAGCGCTGCCCGTTTCAGGGGGGCGGTGCAATCAGCCCCAGCATTTT
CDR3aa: CASSKALPVSGGRCNQPQHF

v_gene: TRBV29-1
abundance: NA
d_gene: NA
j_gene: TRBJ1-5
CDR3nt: TGCAGCGCTCAGACAGAGCTCAATCAGCCCCAGCATTTT
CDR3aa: CSAQTELNQPQHF

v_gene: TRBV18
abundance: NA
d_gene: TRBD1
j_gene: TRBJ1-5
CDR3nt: TGTGCCAGCTCACCGCAGGGGGCCAACAATCAGCCCCAGCATTTT
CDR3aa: CASSPQGANNQPQHF

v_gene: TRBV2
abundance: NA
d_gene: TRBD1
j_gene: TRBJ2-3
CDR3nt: TGTGCCAGCAAGGGGGACAGGAGTTCAAATACGCAGTATTTT
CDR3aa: CASKGDRSSNTQYF

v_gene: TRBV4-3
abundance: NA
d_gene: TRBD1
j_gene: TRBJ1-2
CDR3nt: TGCGCCAGCAGCCAAGATTCGCAGGGGGAATATGGCTACACCTTC
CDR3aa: CASSQDSQGEYGYTF

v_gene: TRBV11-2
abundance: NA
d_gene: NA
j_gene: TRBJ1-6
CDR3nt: TGTGCCAGCAGCCCAGGGCCGCTCTATAATTCACCCCTCCACTTT
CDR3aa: CASSPGPLYNSPLHF

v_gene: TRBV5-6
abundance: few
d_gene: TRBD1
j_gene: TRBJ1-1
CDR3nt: TGTGCCAGCAGTTCCGATGGACAGGGGAGGACTGAAGCTTTCTTT
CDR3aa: CASSSDGQGRTEAFF

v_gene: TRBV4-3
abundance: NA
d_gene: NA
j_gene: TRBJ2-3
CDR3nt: TGCGCCAGCAGCCAAGATTCGAGAGATACGCAGTATTTT
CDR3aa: CASSQDSRDTQYF

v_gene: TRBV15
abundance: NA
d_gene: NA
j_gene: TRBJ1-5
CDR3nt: TGTGCCACCAGCAGAACAGGGCAGGGTCAGCCCCAGCATTTT
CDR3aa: CATSRTGQGQPQHF

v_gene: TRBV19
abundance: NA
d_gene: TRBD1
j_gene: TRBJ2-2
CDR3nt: TGTGCCAGTAGTATGCAGGGGGCTTTCGGGGAGCTGTTTTTT
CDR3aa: CASSMQGAFGELFF

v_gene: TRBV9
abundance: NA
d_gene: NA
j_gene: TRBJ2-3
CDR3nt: TGTGCCAGCAGCGTATACGACAGCGACGAGAGGGATACGCAGTATTTT
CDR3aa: CASSVYDSDERDTQYF

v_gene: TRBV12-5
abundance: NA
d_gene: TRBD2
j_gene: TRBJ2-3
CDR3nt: TGTGCTAGTGGTTTGGGACTAGCCTCAGATACGCAGTATTTT
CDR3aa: CASGLGLASDTQYF

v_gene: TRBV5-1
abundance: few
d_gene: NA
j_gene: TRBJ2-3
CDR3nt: TGCGCCAGCAGCGGGGGGTACACAGATACGCAGTATTTT
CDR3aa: CASSGGYTDTQYF

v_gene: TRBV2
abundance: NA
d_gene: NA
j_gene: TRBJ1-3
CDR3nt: TGTGCCAGCAGTAAGGACTGGTTCTCTGGAAACACCATATATTTT
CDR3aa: CASSKDWFSGNTIYF

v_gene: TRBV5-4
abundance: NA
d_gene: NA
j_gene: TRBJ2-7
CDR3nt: TGTGCCAGCAGCTTGTATCGACTCGAGCAGTACTTC
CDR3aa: CASSLYRLEQYF

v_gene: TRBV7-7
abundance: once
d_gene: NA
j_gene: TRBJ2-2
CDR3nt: TGTGCCAGCAGGGGTTCGGGGAACACCGGGGAGCTGTTTTTT
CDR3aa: CASRGSGNTGELFF

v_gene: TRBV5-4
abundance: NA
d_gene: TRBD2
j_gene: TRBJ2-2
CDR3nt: TGTGCCAGCAGCACGGGACTAGCGGGAAGCACCGGGGAGCTGTTTTTT
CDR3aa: CASSTGLAGSTGELFF

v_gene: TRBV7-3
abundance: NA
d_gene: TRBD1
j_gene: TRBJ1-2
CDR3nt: TGTGCCAGCAGCCCCCGACAGGGGCCCGCTCGTTATGGCTACACCTTC
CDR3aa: CASSPRQGPARYGYTF

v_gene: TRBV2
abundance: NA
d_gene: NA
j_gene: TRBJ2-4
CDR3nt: TGTGCCAGCCAAATAGGGGGTCAAAACATTCAGTACTTC
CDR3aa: CASQIGGQNIQYF

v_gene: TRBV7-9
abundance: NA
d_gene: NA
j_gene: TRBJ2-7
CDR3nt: TGTGCCAGCAGCATACCGGGACAACTTTCCTACGAGCAGTACTTC
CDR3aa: CASSIPGQLSYEQYF

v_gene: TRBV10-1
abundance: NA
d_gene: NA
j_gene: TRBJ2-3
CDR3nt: TGCGCCAGCGGCCGGGACTCTAGCACAGATACGCAGTATTTT
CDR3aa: CASGRDSSTDTQYF

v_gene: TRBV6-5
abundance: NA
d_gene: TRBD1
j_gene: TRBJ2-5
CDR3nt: TGTGCCAGCAGGATGACTACCGGACAGGAAGAGACCCAGTACTTC
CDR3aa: CASRMTTGQEETQYF

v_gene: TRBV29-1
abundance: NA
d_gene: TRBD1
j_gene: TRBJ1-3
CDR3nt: TGCAGCGTTGAAGACAGGACAGGGAGTGTAGGAAACACCATATATTTT
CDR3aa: CSVEDRTGSVGNTIYF

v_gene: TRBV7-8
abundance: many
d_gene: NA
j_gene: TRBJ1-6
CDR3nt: TGTGCCAGCAGCCAGACAGCGAGCTCCTATAATTCACCCCTCCACTTT
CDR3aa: CASSQTASSYNSPLHF

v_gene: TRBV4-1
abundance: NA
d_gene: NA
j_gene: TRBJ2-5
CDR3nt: TGCGCCAGCAGCCAAGATAAGGGTAGAGGTTGGGAGCAGTACTTC
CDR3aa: CASSQDKGRGWEQYF

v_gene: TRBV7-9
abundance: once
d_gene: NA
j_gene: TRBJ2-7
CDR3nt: TGTGCCAGCAGATTATCGCACAACGAGCAGTACTTC
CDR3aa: CASRLSHNEQYF

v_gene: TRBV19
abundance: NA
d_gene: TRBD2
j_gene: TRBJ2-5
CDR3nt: TGTGCCAGTAGCACCGGGACTAGAATACAAGAGACCCAGTACTTC
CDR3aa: CASSTGTRIQETQYF

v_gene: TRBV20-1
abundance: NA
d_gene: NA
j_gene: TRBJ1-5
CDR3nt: TGCAGTGCTGTAGAGAATCAGCCCCAGCATTTT
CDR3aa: CSAVENQPQHF

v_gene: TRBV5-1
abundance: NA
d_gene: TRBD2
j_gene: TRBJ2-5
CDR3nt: TGCGCCAGCAGCTTGGAATTGGCGGGGGGCCAGCCGGAGACCCAGTACTTC
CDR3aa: CASSLELAGGQPETQYF

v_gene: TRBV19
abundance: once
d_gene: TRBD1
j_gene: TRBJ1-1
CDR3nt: TGTGCCAGTAGTATCAAAGGGGCAGGGGGCGACACTGAAGCTTTCTTT
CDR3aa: CASSIKGAGGDTEAFF

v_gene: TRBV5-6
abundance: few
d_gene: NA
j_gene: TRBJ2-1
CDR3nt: TGTGCCAGCAGCGAGCACAATGAGCAGTTCTTC
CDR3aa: CASSEHNEQFF

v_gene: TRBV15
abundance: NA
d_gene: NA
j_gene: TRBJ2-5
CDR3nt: TGTGCCACCAGCGGAGGAGGGGGGGGAGAGACCCGGTACTTC
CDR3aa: CATSGGGGGETRYF

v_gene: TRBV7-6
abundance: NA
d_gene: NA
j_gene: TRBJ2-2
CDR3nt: TGTGCCAGCAGCCGAGCCGGGGTCGGCACCGGGGAGCTGTTTTTT
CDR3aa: CASSRAGVGTGELFF

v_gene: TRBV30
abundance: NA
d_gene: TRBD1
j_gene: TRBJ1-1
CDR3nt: TGTGCCTGGAGTACAGGGGCGAACACTGAAGCTTTCTTT
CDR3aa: CAWSTGANTEAFF

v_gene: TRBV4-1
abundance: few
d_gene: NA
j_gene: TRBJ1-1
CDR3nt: TGCGCCAGCAGCCGTGTAAGGGAATGGGGCCACACTGAAGCTTTCTTT
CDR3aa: CASSRVREWGHTEAFF

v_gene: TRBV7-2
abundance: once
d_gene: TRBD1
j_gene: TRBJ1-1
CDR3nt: TGTGCCAGCAGCATCACAGGGGGGTTGGCTGAAGCTTTCTTT
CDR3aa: CASSITGGLAEAFF

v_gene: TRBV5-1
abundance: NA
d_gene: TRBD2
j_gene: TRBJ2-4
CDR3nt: TGCGCCAGCAGCTTGGGAGTAGCGGGACTAGGAGGTAACATTCAGTACTTC
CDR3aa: CASSLGVAGLGGNIQYF

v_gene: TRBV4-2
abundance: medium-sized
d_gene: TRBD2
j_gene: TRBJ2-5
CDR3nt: TGTGCCAGCAGCCAAGATCGGGGGGGCCAAGAGACCCAGTACTTC
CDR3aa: CASSQDRGGQETQYF

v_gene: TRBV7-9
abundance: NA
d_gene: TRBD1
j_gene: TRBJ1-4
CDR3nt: TGTGCCAGCAGCTTAGCCGGGACAGGGGGTACGGAAAAACTGTTTTTT
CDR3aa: CASSLAGTGGTEKLFF

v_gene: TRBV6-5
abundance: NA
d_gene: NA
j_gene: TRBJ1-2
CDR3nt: TGTGCCAGCAGCCGCCAGGGCCTCGCTAACTATGGCTACACCTTC
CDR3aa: CASSRQGLANYGYTF

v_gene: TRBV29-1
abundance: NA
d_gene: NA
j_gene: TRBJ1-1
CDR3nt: TGCAGCGTTGTGGAGGGGATTAACACTGAAGCTTTCTTT
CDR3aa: CSVVEGINTEAFF

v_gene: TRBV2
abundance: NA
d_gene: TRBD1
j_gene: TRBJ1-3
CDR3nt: TGTGCCAGCAGTGGGACAGGGACTGGAAACACCATATATTTT
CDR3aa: CASSGTGTGNTIYF

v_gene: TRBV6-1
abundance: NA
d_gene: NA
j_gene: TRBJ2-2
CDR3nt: TGTGCCAGCAGTGAAGTTCTCCTCAACACCGGGGAGCTGTTTTTT
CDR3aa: CASSEVLLNTGELFF